These 22 T cell receptor beta chains originate from one sample sequenced in a study of blood T cell repertoires in COVID-19. TCRdb's table, derived via immunoSEQ multiplex PCR, lists solely in-frame clones and lacks some. The sample records about 240,000 clones, about four fifths being singletons. Sequences were obtained from peripheral blood. The receptors were sampled from a woman younger than 35 with acute or convalescent COVID-19.

The gene calls are TRBV2 and TRBJ1-2; 9 bases match TRBD1. Trimming cost V 7 bases and J 8 bases; bases outside gene matches: 8. Germline CDR1 SNHLY, CDR2 FYNNEI. The CDR3 consists of 13 residues. The CDR3 DNA sequence: TGTGCCAGCATTCCGGGACAGGGCTGGGGCTACACCTTC. It yields the protein CASIPGQGWGYTF.

This clone occurred a few times. J is TRBJ2-2 and V is TRBV5-1; 9 bases line up with TRBD2. Per the germline V gene, CDR1 is SGHRS and CDR2 is YFSETQ. With V trimmed by 0 bases and J by 8 bases, 5 bases remained unmatched. This CDR3 comprises 15 residues. CDR3 in amino acids: CASSLEVAGVGELFF. The CDR3 region has the DNA TGCGCCAGCAGCTTGGAGGTAGCGGGAGTAGGGGAGCTGTTTTTT.

The chain employs TRBV2 and TRBJ1-1, with unresolved D. Germline V lookup: CDR1 SNHLY, CDR2 FYNNEI. Trimming removed 5 bases at V and 3 bases at J, with 13 bases between. CDR3 length: 14 residues. The CDR3 loop is CASSFSGTDTEAFF. The CDR3 bases are TGTGCCAGCAGTTTTTCAGGAACGGACACTGAAGCTTTCTTT.

This clone came up once. The chain uses TRBV18 and TRBJ2-3; D remains ambiguous. Germline CDR1 and CDR2: KGHSH and LQKENI. The CDR3 is made up of 13 amino acids. V was cut by 1 base and J by 2 bases, with 4 bases left in between. CDR3 sequence (DNA): TGTGCCAGCTCACCACGTAACACAGATACGCAGTATTTT. Its translation: CASSPRNTDTQYF.

The CDR3 spells CASPWREEKLFF. The CDR3 region has the DNA TGTGCCAGCCCCTGGAGGGAGGAAAAACTGTTTTTT. The V and J genes are TRBV6-4 and TRBJ1-4; D unclear. Germline V lookup: CDR1 MRHNA, CDR2 SNTAGT. V was trimmed by 8 bases and J by 8 bases, leaving 12 bases between them. The CDR3 runs 12 residues.

V is TRBV24-1 and J is TRBJ2-3, with TRBD2 identical over 7 bases. The CDR3 has 15 residues. Germline-derived CDR1 and CDR2 are KGHDR and SFDVKD. V trimming: 9 bases; J trimming: 6 bases; junction bases outside the gene matches: 14. The CDR3 sequence is CATAGGWEERDTQYF. CDR3 nucleotide sequence: TGTGCCACCGCCGGGGGGTGGGAAGAAAGGGATACGCAGTATTTT.

The chain links TRBV14 to TRBJ1-2, with unresolved D. CDR1 is SGHDN and CDR2 is FVKESK in the germline V gene. V gave up 2 bases and J gave up 2 bases, with 6 bases separating them. The CDR3 runs to 13 residues. The CDR3 region is CASSQQQNYGYTF. CDR3 coding DNA: TGTGCCAGCAGCCAACAACAGAACTATGGCTACACCTTC.

The V and J genes are TRBV27 and TRBJ1-2; maybe TRBD1 (5 bases). The CDR3 is 15 amino acids. V was shortened by 4 bases and J by 4 bases, with 16 bases between the two germline ends. Per germline, CDR1 MNHEY and CDR2 SMNVEV (reference sequence). CDR3 sequence reads: CASSSQSWGGYGYTF. CDR3 sequence (DNA): TGTGCCAGCAGTTCCCAAAGCTGGGGGGGCTATGGCTACACCTTC.

The chain uses TRBV3-1 (or the pseudogene TRBV3-2) and TRBJ2-5; the match to TRBD2 covers 8 bases. The J segment lost 5 bases and the V segment lost 2 bases, leaving 13 bases of the junction unmatched. The CDR3 covers 17 residues. Per germline, CDR1 LGHDT and CDR2 YNNKEL (reference sequence). The CDR3 region has the DNA TGTGCCAGCAGCCAAATGCCCCGCAGCGGGAGTCTTGAGACCCAGTACTTC. This sequence encodes CASSQMPRSGSLETQYF.

The rearrangement joins TRBV24-1 to TRBJ2-1; the D is unclear. This CDR3 is built from 13 residues. The V end was cut by 3 bases, the J end by 8 bases, with 10 bases between. CDR1 is KGHDR, CDR2 SFDVKD, per germline. CDR3 protein: CATSDHEIHEQFF. The CDR3 DNA is TGTGCCACCAGTGATCATGAGATCCATGAGCAGTTCTTC.

The gene calls are TRBV11-2 and TRBJ2-1; the D gene is possibly TRBD1 (5 bases). V was shortened by 2 bases and J by 5 bases, with 19 bases between the two germline ends. This CDR3 comprises 17 residues. Germline V gives CDR1 SGHAT, CDR2 FQNNGV. The CDR3 DNA follows: TGTGCCAGCAGCTTAATCCGGACAATACAAATAAACAATGAGCAGTTCTTC. It specifies CASSLIRTIQINNEQFF. The full variable domain, completed using reference TRBV11-2 and TRBJ2-1, is EAGVAQSPRYKIIEKRQSVAFWCNPISGHATLYWYQQILGQGPKLLIQFQNNGVVDDSQLPKDRFSAERLKGVDSTLKIQPAKLEDSAVYLCASSLIRTIQINNEQFFGPGTRLTVL.

This clone has a single count. The chain recombines TRBV5-1 with TRBJ1-1; D is unresolved. The germline CDR1 and CDR2 sequences are SGHRS and YFSETQ. The CDR3 totals 14 residues. V was clipped by 4 bases and J by 3 bases, with 13 bases between them. CDR3: CASSMQGGDTEAFF. CDR3 DNA: TGCGCCAGCAGCATGCAAGGCGGGGACACTGAAGCTTTCTTT.

The chain couples TRBV6-2 or TRBV6-3 to TRBJ1-1; 7 positions agree with TRBD1. This CDR3 contains 14 residues. CDR1 MNHEY and CDR2 SVGEGT come from the germline V gene. V lost 6 bases and J lost 7; bases outside the gene matches: 11. Here the CDR3 reads CASSRRQGLGEAFF. DNA of the CDR3: TGTGCCAGCAGCCGCCGACAGGGATTGGGTGAAGCTTTCTTT.

This clone was recorded once. The J gene is TRBJ1-1, the V gene TRBV14, with TRBD1 matching over 9 bases. The trim removed 1 base at V and 11 bases at J, leaving 20 bases unmatched. CDR3 size: 18 residues. The germline gives CDR1 SGHDN, CDR2 FVKESK. In nucleotides, the CDR3 is TGTGCCAGCAGCCAAGGTCCGGTCCTCGGGACAGGGCGCCTCGGGGCTTTCTTT. Its translation: CASSQGPVLGTGRLGAFF. Full variable domain (rest looked up from reference TRBV14 and TRBJ1-1): EAGVTQFPSHSVIEKGQTVTLRCDPISGHDNLYWYRRVMGKEIKFLLHFVKESKQDESGMPNNRFLAERTGGTYSTLKVQPAELEDSGVYFCASSQGPVLGTGRLGAFFGQGTRLTVV.

This chain connects TRBV3-1 (or the pseudogene TRBV3-2) to TRBJ1-2, with TRBD1 matching over 8 bases. V was pared by 4 bases and J by 5 bases, with 18 bases of the junction left unmatched. Germline CDR1 LGHDT, CDR2 YNNKEL (reference sequence). CDR3 length: 18 residues. CDR3 loop: CASSPRTGMTVVLYGYTF. The CDR3 bases are TGTGCCAGCAGCCCCCGGACAGGGATGACGGTAGTCTTGTATGGCTACACCTTC.

The CDR3 loop is CASSYYPGNTEAFF. The CDR3 DNA reads TGTGCCAGCAGTTATTATCCGGGGAACACTGAAGCTTTCTTT. The genes are TRBV6-2 or TRBV6-3 and TRBJ1-1; D not resolved. Per the germline V gene, CDR1 is MNHEY and CDR2 is SVGEGT. The length of the CDR3 is 14 residues. Trimming shortened V by 3 bases and J by 1 base, and 9 bases separated the two germline ends.

DNA for the CDR3: TGTGCCAGCTCACCTGCACCGGGAGTTCAAGAGACCCAGTACTTC. Its translation is CASSPAPGVQETQYF. The chain combines TRBV18 with TRBJ2-5, with a tentative D call TRBD2 (6 bases). Looked up from germline, CDR1 is KGHSH and CDR2 is LQKENI. CDR3 length: 15 amino acids. Trimming left V 3 bases short and J 2 bases short, with 13 bases between.

This clone was counted at least ten times. This chain joins TRBV10-1 and TRBJ2-3; no firm D call. Germline loops: CDR1 WNHNN, CDR2 SYGVQD (reference sequence). CDR3 size: 13 residues. V was clipped by 5 bases and J by 0 bases, with 6 bases between them. This CDR3 is CASSPGSTDTQYF. CDR3 DNA: TGCGCCAGCAGTCCCGGGAGCACAGATACGCAGTATTTT.

The rearrangement links TRBV11-2 to TRBJ2-2; D may be TRBD2 (5 bases). There are 15 residues in the CDR3. CDR1 is SGHAT and CDR2 is FQNNGV in the germline V gene. The V gene lost 5 bases and the J gene lost 0 bases, with 10 bases spanning the gap. The CDR3 sequence is CASSPHSANTGELFF. CDR3 nucleotides: TGTGCCAGCAGCCCACATAGCGCGAACACCGGGGAGCTGTTTTTT.

The chain couples TRBV12-3 or TRBV12-4 to TRBJ1-1, with unresolved D. The CDR3 contains 12 residues. The V gene lost 5 bases and the J gene lost 7 bases, with 11 bases spanning the gap. The CDR3 DNA follows: TGTGCCAGCAGTGGCGGAGATTTTGAAGCTTTCTTT. This translates into CASSGGDFEAFF.

This chain uses TRBV27 with TRBJ2-1; 13 nucleotides align to TRBD2. CDR1 and CDR2 (germline): MNHEY, SMNVEV (reference sequence). Unmatched junction bases numbered 7, after V lost 8 bases and J lost 0 bases. The CDR3 is made up of 17 amino acids. The DNA of the CDR3 is TGTGCCAGCGCCGGGACTAGCGGGATCGGCTCCTACAATGAGCAGTTCTTC. Protein product: CASAGTSGIGSYNEQFF.

This clone has just a few counts. The rearrangement uses TRBV6-5 and TRBJ1-4; no reliable D call. CDR1 is MNHEY and CDR2 is SVGAGI in the germline V gene. CDR3 length: 12 residues. V was clipped by 6 bases and J by 8 bases, with 10 bases between them. CDR3 DNA sequence: TGTGCCAGCAGAGATCCGGGAGAAAAACTGTTTTTT. Protein sequence: CASRDPGEKLFF.